The 25 T cell receptor beta chains reported below all come from one sample, sequenced in a study of blood T cells in healthy people across ages. A second PCR of about 6 to 12 cycles used a sample-barcoded 5' primer and a J-beta primer mix. TCRdb re-called the 5' RACE reads through MiXCR, storing one row per CDR3 protein. The sample contains roughly 860,000 distinct CDR3 sequences, approximately 67% of which appear only once. The sample comprised blood. The receptor source for this set is a man aged 25-45 years in good health.

Comment on this clonotype: The junction and the germline gene differ at one end; a read error may be behind it. The chain has TRBV7-2 and TRBJ2-1; 7 positions match TRBD1. The CDR3 runs 13 residues. Germline loops: CDR1 SGHTA, CDR2 FQGNSA. Here the CDR3 reads CVSSLGRGNEQFF. The CDR3 DNA reads as TGTGTCAGCAGCCTAGGCAGGGGGAATGAGCAGTTCTTC.

The chain uses TRBV3-1 and TRBJ1-1, with D maybe TRBD1 (6 bases). Trimming stripped 2 bases from V and 1 base from J, with 11 bases between. Germline CDR1 reads LGHDT; CDR2 reads YNNKEL (reference sequence). This CDR3 is built from 15 residues. The CDR3 sequence: CASSQQGNWNTEAFF. In nucleotides, the CDR3 is TGTGCCAGCAGCCAACAGGGGAACTGGAACACTGAAGCTTTCTTT. Together with reference TRBV3-1 and TRBJ1-1, the CDR3 gives the full variable domain: DTAVSQTPKYLVTQMGNDKSIKCEQNLGHDTMYWYKQDSKKFLKIMFSYNNKELIINETVPNRFSPKSPDKAHLNLHINSLELGDSAVYFCASSQQGNWNTEAFFGQGTRLTVV.

The rearrangement joins TRBV11-2 to TRBJ2-7, with a weak D call TRBD2 (6 bases). This CDR3 is built from 16 residues. CDR1 is SGHAT, CDR2 FQNNGV, per germline. V was cut by 0 bases and J by 8 bases, with 20 bases left in between. The DNA of the CDR3 is TGTGCCAGCAGCTTAGATGGGAGGAGGGGTTTTAGGCAGCAGTACTTC. Protein sequence: CASSLDGRRGFRQQYF. Based on the CDR3 plus reference TRBV11-2 and TRBJ2-7, the full variable domain is EAGVAQSPRYKIIEKRQSVAFWCNPISGHATLYWYQQILGQGPKLLIQFQNNGVVDDSQLPKDRFSAERLKGVDSTLKIQPAKLEDSAVYLCASSLDGRRGFRQQYFGPGTRLTVT.

This chain links TRBV3-1 with TRBJ1-2; no firm D call. Germline V lookup: CDR1 LGHDT, CDR2 YNNKEL (reference sequence). With 2 bases removed from V and 6 bases from J, the gap between germline ends came to 7 bases. The CDR3 extends over 12 amino acids. CDR3 amino acids: CASSQRGNGYTF. The CDR3 bases are TGTGCCAGCAGCCAACGAGGGAATGGCTACACCTTC.

This chain uses TRBV10-3 with TRBJ1-2; the D gene is possibly TRBD1 (5 bases). V was clipped by 11 bases and J by 8 bases, with 15 bases between them. Germline CDR1 reads ENHRY; CDR2 reads SYGVKD. The CDR3 totals 11 residues. The CDR3, as DNA: TGTGCCGCCTCTGCCAGGGAGGGCTACACCTTC. Its translation is CAASAREGYTF.

Notes on this clonotype: One end of the junction is discordant with germline, which a read error may explain. V gene TRBV15 combines with J gene TRBJ1-4; maybe TRBD1 (6 bases). The CDR3 sequence is 17 residues long. From germline, CDR1 is LNHNV and CDR2 YYDKDF (reference sequence). CDR3 sequence (DNA): TGTGCCACCAGCAGAGATGCTCCTCCGGGACATCGGGAAAGACTGTTTTTT. Its protein is CATSRDAPPGHRERLFF.

This clonotype was picked up a small number of times. This chain joins TRBV14 and TRBJ1-2; no reliable D call. The length of the CDR3 is 13 residues. CDR1 and CDR2 (germline): SGHDN, FVKESK. V was cut by 3 bases and J by 4 bases, with 9 bases left in between. The CDR3 spells CASSHSQFYGYTF. CDR3 nucleotides: TGTGCCAGCAGCCACAGTCAGTTCTATGGCTACACCTTC.

The J gene is TRBJ1-1, the V gene TRBV9; maybe TRBD1 (6 bases). The CDR3 spans 15 residues. Trimming pared 0 bases from V and 1 base from J, leaving 10 bases between. Germline CDR1 is SGDLS and CDR2 is YYNGEE. The chain's CDR3 is CASSVDQGRNTEAFF. The CDR3 DNA reads TGTGCCAGCAGCGTAGATCAGGGGAGGAACACTGAAGCTTTCTTT. The variable domain in full, with the rest retrieved from reference TRBV9 and TRBJ1-1, is DSGVTQTPKHLITATGQRVTLRCSPRSGDLSVYWYQQSLDQGLQFLIQYYNGEERAKGNILERFSAQQFPDLHSELNLSSLELGDSALYFCASSVDQGRNTEAFFGQGTRLTVV.

This clonotype has just a few counts. V is TRBV28 and J is TRBJ2-7, with D perhaps matching TRBD1 or TRBD2 (5 bases each). Germline V gene lookup returns CDR1 MDHEN and CDR2 SYDVKM. The length of the CDR3 is 15 residues. Trimming left V 3 bases short and J 3 bases short, with 15 bases between. CDR3 nucleotides: TGTGCCAGCAGTTTCGGCTCGGCAGGGAGCTACGAGCAGTACTTC. This codes for CASSFGSAGSYEQYF.

The chain carries TRBV11-3 and TRBJ2-2; D may match TRBD1 or TRBD2 (5 bases each). Germline V gene data show CDR1 as SGHNT and CDR2 as YENEEA. The CDR3 contains 16 residues. The germline V and J ends were trimmed by 6 bases and 6 bases, with 20 bases remaining between them. CDR3 DNA: TGTGCCAGCAGTTCCCGTTGGGGCTCGCGGGCCGGGGAGCTGTTTTTT. This encodes CASSSRWGSRAGELFF. Based on the CDR3 plus reference TRBV11-3 and TRBJ2-2, the full variable domain is EAGVVQSPRYKIIEKKQPVAFWCNPISGHNTLYWYLQNLGQGPELLIRYENEEAVDDSQLPKDRFSAERLKGVDSTLKIQPAELGDSAVYLCASSSRWGSRAGELFFGEGSRLTVL.

This clonotype was observed a few times. The chain links TRBV20-1 to TRBJ2-1, with 9 nucleotides matching TRBD1. The V and J ends lost 0 bases and 9 bases, in that order; junction bases with no gene match: 9. Germline V gives CDR1 DFQATT, CDR2 SNEGSKA (reference sequence). This CDR3 has 15 residues. In DNA, the CDR3 is TGCAGTGCTAGAGATCGGGACAGGGACTCGGTTGAGCAGTTCTTC. Protein: CSARDRDRDSVEQFF.

The CDR3 DNA sequence: TGTGCCTGGAGTGTACTCCGGGAAAAAGGAGAAAAACTGTTTTTT. It is translated as CAWSVLREKGEKLFF. This chain connects TRBV30 to TRBJ1-4; D unclear. V lost 0 bases to trimming and J lost 8 bases, with 16 bases between them. The CDR3 length is 15 residues. The V gene's germline CDR1 is GTSNPN and CDR2 SVGIG (reference sequence).

The chain recombines TRBV25-1 with TRBJ2-6, with TRBD1 matching 8 bases. Per the germline V gene, CDR1 is MGHDK and CDR2 is SYGVNS. This CDR3 is built from 15 residues. V lost 6 bases to trimming and J lost 2 bases; unmatched junction nucleotides: 3. As DNA, the CDR3 is TGTGCCAGCAGGGACAGGGTGGCTGGGGCCAACGTCCTGACTTTC. Encoded protein: CASRDRVAGANVLTF.

The rearrangement links TRBV15 to TRBJ2-3; D is unclear. CDR1 is LNHNV and CDR2 is YYDKDF in the germline V gene (reference sequence). The V and J ends lost 1 base and 3 bases respectively, with 5 bases between them. This CDR3 contains 13 residues. CDR3 protein: CATSRAQTDTQYF. CDR3 DNA sequence: TGTGCCACCAGCAGAGCCCAAACAGATACGCAGTATTTT.

CDR3 residues: CSVQGTSGNNEQFF. The CDR3, as DNA: TGCAGCGTTCAAGGTACTAGCGGTAACAATGAGCAGTTCTTC. The rearrangement joins TRBV29-1 to TRBJ2-1; 8 bases line up with TRBD2. The germline gives CDR1 SQVTM, CDR2 ANQGSEA. Trimming removed 5 bases from V and 5 bases from J; junction bases left unmatched: 8. The length of the CDR3 is 14 residues.

The chain recombines TRBV7-6 with TRBJ1-5, with 7 bases lining up with TRBD1. CDR1 SGHVS and CDR2 FNYEAQ come from the germline V gene. Unmatched junction bases numbered 6, after V lost 1 base and J lost 0 bases. CDR3 length: 17 amino acids. DNA for the CDR3: TGTGCCAGCAGCTTAGGGGACAGCAGTTATAGCAATCAGCCCCAGCATTTT. Protein: CASSLGDSSYSNQPQHF.

The rearrangement uses TRBV7-9 and TRBJ2-3, with D perhaps matching TRBD1 or TRBD2 (5 bases each). V lost 5 bases to trimming and J lost 5 bases, with 17 bases between them. Germline V gene lookup returns CDR1 SEHNR and CDR2 FQNEAQ (reference sequence). CDR3 length equals 15 residues. CDR3 amino acids: CASSNLWDLGDTQYF. The DNA for the CDR3 is TGTGCCAGCAGCAACCTCTGGGACCTGGGAGATACGCAGTATTTT.

The gene calls are TRBV21-1 and TRBJ1-6. TRBV21-1 is a pseudogene. The length of the CDR3 is 15 residues. The DNA for the CDR3 is TGTGCCAGCAGCCCTCGGGAGCCTGAAGTATCCCCCCTCCACTTT. It specifies CASSPREPEVSPLHF.

The chain is built from TRBV6-2 or TRBV6-3 and TRBJ1-5; 7 nucleotides align to TRBD1. The CDR3 length is 15 residues. V was clipped by 6 bases and J by 0 bases; unmatched bases: 5. Germline CDR1 and CDR2: MNHEY and SVGEGT. This CDR3 reads CASSQTGDSNQPQHF. CDR3 coding DNA: TGTGCCAGCAGCCAAACAGGGGATAGCAATCAGCCCCAGCATTTT.

V and J are TRBV6-1 and TRBJ1-2, with D uncertain. The germline gives CDR1 MNHNS, CDR2 SASEGT. There are 13 residues in the CDR3. V gave up 6 bases and J gave up 8 bases, with 16 bases separating them. CDR3 region: CASSGPSVWGYTF. For the CDR3, the DNA is TGTGCCAGCAGCGGCCCTTCGGTATGGGGCTACACCTTC.

The J gene is TRBJ2-3, the V gene TRBV6-2 or TRBV6-3; perhaps TRBD1 as D (6 bases). The CDR3 runs to 20 residues. The V gene's germline CDR1 is MNHEY and CDR2 SVGEGT. The germline V and J ends were trimmed by 5 bases and 2 bases, with 29 bases remaining between them. DNA for the CDR3: TGTGCCAGCAGTAGACGTCCGGCAGGGGTACGGACGATTCTCACAGATACGCAGTATTTT. The encoded protein is CASSRRPAGVRTILTDTQYF.

The chain carries TRBV10-3 and TRBJ2-1, with 12 positions matching TRBD2. Per the germline V gene, CDR1 is ENHRY and CDR2 is SYGVKD. The CDR3 loop spans 13 amino acids. The J segment lost 10 bases and the V segment lost 2 bases, leaving 0 bases of the junction unmatched. The CDR3, as DNA: TGTGCCATCAGTGAGGGACTAGCGGGAGAGCAGTTCTTC. Its translation: CAISEGLAGEQFF.

The chain combines TRBV29-1 with TRBJ2-2, with D possibly being TRBD2 (6 bases). The length of the CDR3 is 14 residues. The germline V gene has CDR1 SQVTM and CDR2 ANQGSEA. The ends were cut back, 8 bases at V and 4 bases at J, with 17 bases in the middle. The CDR3 bases are TGCAGCTTCAGAGCGGAGGGGAGCACCGGGGAGCTGTTTTTT. Translation gives CSFRAEGSTGELFF.

This clonotype has only a few counts. This chain links TRBV7-3 with TRBJ2-4; D not certain. Germline CDR1 SGHTA, CDR2 FQGTGA. V was trimmed by 3 bases and J by 0 bases, leaving 6 bases between them. The CDR3 has 14 residues. This CDR3 is CASSFQLAKNIQYF. In DNA form, the CDR3 reads TGTGCCAGCAGCTTCCAACTAGCCAAAAACATTCAGTACTTC.

The chain carries TRBV6-2 or TRBV6-3 and TRBJ2-1; possibly TRBD2 for D (7 bases). Germline V CDR1 and CDR2: MNHEY, SVGEGT. The CDR3 is made up of 16 amino acids. The V end lost 4 bases, the J end lost 7 bases, and 20 bases lay between the germline ends. The CDR3 is CASSSHSRGGVNEQFF. The CDR3 DNA reads as TGTGCCAGCAGTTCCCACTCGCGAGGGGGGGTGAATGAGCAGTTCTTC.